One and the same sample provided the 6 T cell receptor beta chains below, sequenced in a study of tumor-infiltrating lymphocytes in glioblastoma multiforme. TCR beta libraries were built from RNA through three nested multiplex PCR rounds using modified ARM-PCR. TCRdb itself ran the multiplex PCR reads through MiXCR, one entry per CDR3 protein. The sample has about 19,000 distinct CDR3 sequences; about two thirds are singletons. Sample: peripheral blood. The receptors stem from a male donor with glioblastoma.

As for this clonotype: Just one base apart from a much larger clone, this may be a read error. The V gene is TRBV5-1, the J gene TRBJ2-7; no definite D call. V dropped 1 base and J dropped 0 bases, with 11 bases sitting between them. CDR1 and CDR2 (germline): SGHRS, YFSETQ. This CDR3 has 15 amino acids. This chain's CDR3 is CASSLRGIASYEQYF. The CDR3 nucleotides read TGCGCCAGCAGCTTGCGTGGGATAGCCTCCTACGAGCAGTACTTC.

This clonotype occurred many times. The J gene is TRBJ1-5, the V gene TRBV4-1; D call uncertain. V gave up 2 bases and J gave up 7 bases, with 15 bases separating them. This CDR3 has 15 residues. Germline V gene data show CDR1 as MGHRA and CDR2 as YSYEKL. The CDR3 here is CASSQLAGVGQPQHF. CDR3 DNA: TGCGCCAGCAGCCAATTGGCAGGCGTCGGACAGCCCCAGCATTTT.

This sequence joins TRBV11-2 and TRBJ1-1; 9 nucleotides line up with TRBD1. Unmatched junction bases numbered 15, after V lost 5 bases and J lost 5 bases. This CDR3 spans 17 amino acids. The germline gives CDR1 SGHAT, CDR2 FQNNGV. The CDR3 loop reads CASSAQSGQGRRTEAFF. CDR3 coding DNA: TGTGCCAGCAGCGCACAGTCGGGACAGGGCCGGAGAACTGAAGCTTTCTTT.

With regard to this clonotype: This may be a read error: a much more frequent sequence differs by one nucleotide. This sequence joins TRBV5-1 and TRBJ2-7; D possibly matches TRBD1 or TRBD2 (5 bases each). Trimming removed 4 bases at V and 5 bases at J, with 19 bases between. The V gene's germline CDR1 is SGHRS and CDR2 YFSETQ. The CDR3 has 15 amino acids. The chain's CDR3 is CASSLSGPRGDEQYF. CDR3 sequence (DNA): TGCGCCAGCAGCCTGAGTGGGCCGAGGGGCGACGAGCAGTACTTC.

Only one count was recorded for this clonotype. One base away lies a much larger clone, so this may be a sequencing read error. The chain employs TRBV5-1 and TRBJ2-7; unclear D gene. This CDR3 is 12 amino acids long. Germline loops: CDR1 SGHRS, CDR2 YFSETQ. CDR3 amino acids: CASSQWPCEQHF. In DNA, the CDR3 is TGCGCCAGCAGTCAGTGGCCCTGCGAGCAGCACTTC.

A note on this clonotype: Its ends do not fully match the called genes, so a read error is possible. The J gene is TRBJ2-5, the V gene TRBV11-2; TRBD2 is a possible D gene (5 bases). This CDR3 contains 12 residues. Per germline, CDR1 SGHAT and CDR2 FQNNGV. CDR3 loop: CAGSLLGDTQYF. For the CDR3, the DNA is TGTGCCGGCAGCCTCTTGGGAGATACGCAGTACTTC.